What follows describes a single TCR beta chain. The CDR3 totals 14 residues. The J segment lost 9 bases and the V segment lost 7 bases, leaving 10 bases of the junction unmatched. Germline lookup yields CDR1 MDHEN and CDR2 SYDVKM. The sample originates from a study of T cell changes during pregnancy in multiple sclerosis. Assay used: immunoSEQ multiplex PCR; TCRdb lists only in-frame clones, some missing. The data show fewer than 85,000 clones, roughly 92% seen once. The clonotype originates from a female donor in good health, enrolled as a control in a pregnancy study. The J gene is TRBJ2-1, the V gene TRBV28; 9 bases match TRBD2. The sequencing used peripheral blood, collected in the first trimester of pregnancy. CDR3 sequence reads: CASTWAGGRSEQFF. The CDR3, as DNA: TGTGCCAGCACTTGGGCGGGGGGGCGAAGTGAGCAGTTCTTC.